The clone carrying this T cell receptor (beta chain) was counted a few times. The antigen remains undetermined. The sample comes from a study of graft-versus-host responses after intestinal transplantation. Per the germline V gene, CDR1 is MNHEY and CDR2 is SVGAGI. This CDR3 is built from 13 residues. The V end lost 2 bases, the J end lost 2 bases, and 6 bases lay between the germline ends. Assay used: immunoSEQ multiplex PCR; TCRdb lists only in-frame clones, some missing. The table has 45,000 to 60,000 clones, around 90% seen once. This sequence originates from a human donor who was the organ donor for an intestinal transplant. The chain has TRBV6-5 and TRBJ1-2, with D tentatively TRBD1 (5 bases). Sequencing was performed on unstimulated CD4+ T cells sorted from spleen or lymph node cells, taken before transplant. In DNA form, the CDR3 reads TGTGCCAGCAGTTACCGGGACAACTATGGCTACACCTTC. It translates to CASSYRDNYGYTF.